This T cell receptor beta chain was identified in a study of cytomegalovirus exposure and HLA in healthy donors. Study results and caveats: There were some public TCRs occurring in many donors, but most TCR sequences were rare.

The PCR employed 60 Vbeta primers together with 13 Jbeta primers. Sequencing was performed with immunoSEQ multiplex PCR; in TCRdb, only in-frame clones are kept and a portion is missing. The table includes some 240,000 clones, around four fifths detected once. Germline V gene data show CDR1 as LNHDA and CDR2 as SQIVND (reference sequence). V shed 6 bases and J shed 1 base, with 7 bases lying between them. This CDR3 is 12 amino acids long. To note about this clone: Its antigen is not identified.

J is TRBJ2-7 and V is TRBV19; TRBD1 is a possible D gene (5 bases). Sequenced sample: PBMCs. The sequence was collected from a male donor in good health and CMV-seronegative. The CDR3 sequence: CASSDSSYEQYF. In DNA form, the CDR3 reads TGTGCCAGTAGCGACAGTTCCTACGAGCAGTACTTC.